The rows below give T cell receptor beta chains drawn from one sample of a study of blood T cell repertoires in COVID-19. This table comes from immunoSEQ multiplex PCR, and its TCRdb copy is limited to in-frame clones, with some not included. In the table there are under 300,000 clones, 70% to 85% of which are singletons. The sequencing input was peripheral blood. The origin of the receptors is a human donor with COVID-19, enrolled during active disease. The donor label of this sample is uncertain. Both conserved end residues are part of each CDR3. The D gene is left open where the match is weak. Clone sizes are given selectively: once, few, many, or a class where the clone is expanded.

-	TRBV5-1	TRBJ2-2	-	CASRPGRGDTGELFF	TGCGCCAGCAGGCCCGGTAGGGGCGACACCGGGGAGCTGTTTTTT
few	TRBV7-9	TRBJ1-2	TRBD1	CASSLGQYYGYTF	TGTGCCAGCAGCTTGGGACAGTACTATGGCTACACCTTC
-	TRBV10-3	TRBJ2-2	-	CAISETRVPGELFF	TGTGCCATCAGTGAGACTCGAGTCCCCGGGGAGCTGTTTTTT
-	TRBV24-1	TRBJ2-3	TRBD2	CATSGLGGASGIYTQYF	TGTGCCACCAGTGGGCTGGGGGGCGCTAGCGGGATTTATACGCAGTATTTT
few	TRBV12-3/TRBV12-4	TRBJ2-3	-	CASSFGRGDTQYF	TGTGCCAGCAGTTTCGGCAGGGGAGATACGCAGTATTTT
few	TRBV29-1	TRBJ1-2	-	CSVGRQAYYGYTF	TGCAGCGTGGGACGACAGGCTTACTATGGCTACACCTTC
-	TRBV11-2	TRBJ2-1	TRBD2	CASSPLAGVPEQFF	TGTGCCAGCAGCCCTCTAGCGGGAGTCCCTGAGCAGTTCTTC
-	TRBV10-3	TRBJ1-6	-	CAISGEGNSPLHF	TGTGCCATCAGCGGGGAGGGGAATTCACCCCTCCACTTT
-	TRBV12-5	TRBJ1-3	-	CASGLRQGSSGNTIYF	TGTGCTAGTGGTTTAAGGCAGGGATCCTCTGGAAACACCATATATTTT
-	TRBV5-6	TRBJ1-2	-	CASTPGGITNYGYTF	TGTGCCAGCACCCCAGGAGGGATCACTAACTATGGCTACACCTTC
-	TRBV18	TRBJ1-4	-	CASSSTANEKLFF	TGTGCCAGCTCGTCGACAGCTAATGAAAAACTGTTTTTT
-	TRBV15	TRBJ1-3	TRBD1	CATSRDGLGQLSSGNTIYF	TGTGCCACCAGCAGAGATGGGTTGGGACAGTTGAGCTCTGGAAACACCATATATTTT
-	TRBV7-9	TRBJ2-5	TRBD2	CASSLVAGDETQYF	TGTGCCAGCAGCTTAGTAGCGGGAGACGAGACCCAGTACTTC
medium-sized	TRBV6-6	TRBJ1-5	-	CASSYSGRGYQPQHF	TGTGCCAGCAGTTACTCGGGGCGGGGTTACCAGCCCCAGCATTTT
few	TRBV5-6	TRBJ2-5	-	CASSLVGRGTETQYF	TGTGCCAGCAGCTTGGTCGGCAGGGGTACAGAGACCCAGTACTTC
-	TRBV6-5	TRBJ2-7	TRBD2	CASKVREGPYEQYF	TGTGCCAGCAAAGTGCGGGAGGGACCCTACGAGCAGTACTTC
few	TRBV10-2	TRBJ1-2	-	CASSVPGFYGYTF	TGCGCCAGCAGTGTTCCCGGGTTCTATGGCTACACCTTC
once	TRBV19	TRBJ1-2	TRBD1	CASSSGTGGIDGYTF	TGTGCCAGTAGCTCTGGGACAGGGGGCATCGATGGCTACACCTTC
-	TRBV15	TRBJ1-1	-	CATSLRGKAFF	TGTGCCACCAGCTTGCGGGGAAAAGCTTTCTTT
-	TRBV28	TRBJ2-3	TRBD2	CASSSGLAVDTDTQYF	TGTGCCAGCAGTTCCGGACTAGCGGTAGACACAGATACGCAGTATTTT
few	TRBV7-2	TRBJ2-2	TRBD2	CASTANGGAVGELFF	TGTGCCAGCACCGCAAACGGGGGGGCGGTCGGGGAGCTGTTTTTT
-	TRBV7-8	TRBJ2-6	TRBD1	CASSLSRDRVGSSGANVLTF	TGTGCCAGCAGCCTGTCCCGGGACAGGGTCGGAAGCTCTGGGGCCAACGTCCTGACTTTC
-	TRBV19	TRBJ1-2	TRBD1	CASRPGGVQGYTF	TGTGCCAGTCGGCCAGGGGGAGTACAGGGCTACACCTTC
-	TRBV5-4	TRBJ1-2	-	CASSLDRANYGYTF	TGTGCCAGCAGCTTGGACAGGGCGAACTATGGCTACACCTTC
-	TRBV19	TRBJ2-2	TRBD2	CASSRSPSGRAHTGELFF	TGTGCCAGTAGTAGGTCCCCTAGCGGGAGGGCCCACACCGGGGAGCTGTTTTTT
once	TRBV25-1	TRBJ2-2	-	CASLRGSNTGELFF	TGTGCCAGCCTCAGGGGTTCTAACACCGGGGAGCTGTTTTTT
-	TRBV11-2	TRBJ1-6	TRBD1	CASSTTGQPNSPLHF	TGTGCCAGCAGCACAACGGGACAGCCTAATTCACCCCTCCACTTT
-	TRBV11-2	TRBJ1-2	-	CASSPGPYGYTF	TGTGCCAGCAGCCCCGGTCCATATGGCTACACCTTC
-	TRBV3-1/TRBV3-2	TRBJ2-5	TRBD2	CATLERGLQETQYF	TGTGCCACCCTTGAGCGGGGCCTCCAAGAGACCCAGTACTTC
-	TRBV5-1	TRBJ2-3	-	CASSRQGRVSTDTQYF	TGCGCCAGCAGCCGCCAGGGCAGGGTCAGTACAGATACGCAGTATTTT
-	TRBV13	TRBJ2-6	-	CASSPRRDSGANVLTF	TGTGCCAGCAGCCCCCGACGGGACTCTGGGGCCAACGTCCTGACTTTC
-	TRBV7-3	TRBJ2-1	-	CASSLSGYNEQFF	TGTGCCAGCAGCTTATCGGGGTACAATGAGCAGTTCTTC
-	TRBV24-1	TRBJ1-5	-	CATSDLSGGIGASNQPQHF	TGTGCCACCAGTGATTTGTCCGGGGGGATAGGGGCCAGCAATCAGCCCCAGCATTTT
-	TRBV28	TRBJ2-7	TRBD2	CASSQAGGSSYEQYF	TGTGCCAGCAGCCAAGCGGGAGGGAGCTCCTACGAGCAGTACTTC
few	TRBV3-1/TRBV3-2	TRBJ2-7	TRBD1	CASSQQGASYEQYF	TGTGCCAGCAGCCAGCAGGGGGCCTCCTACGAGCAGTACTTC
-	TRBV15	TRBJ1-1	TRBD1	CATSTDRALTEAFF	TGTGCCACCAGCACCGACAGGGCTCTCACTGAAGCTTTCTTT
few	TRBV28	TRBJ2-3	-	CASSLPTGGVPRQYF	TGTGCCAGCAGTTTACCTACAGGGGGGGTCCCTCGGCAGTATTTT
-	TRBV7-3	TRBJ2-5	TRBD2	CASSPSGRAAQETQYF	TGTGCCAGCAGCCCAAGCGGGAGGGCCGCCCAAGAGACCCAGTACTTC
-	TRBV19	TRBJ2-2	TRBD2	CASTRREFGGELFF	TGTGCCAGCACTCGGCGGGAGTTCGGCGGGGAGCTGTTTTTT
-	TRBV5-6	TRBJ2-7	-	CASSVYVEGQYEQYF	TGTGCCAGCAGTGTATATGTGGAGGGACAGTACGAGCAGTACTTC
once	TRBV27	TRBJ1-1	-	CASRKNREPLTEAFF	TGTGCCAGCAGAAAAAACAGGGAGCCACTGACTGAAGCTTTCTTT
-	TRBV7-6	TRBJ2-2	-	CASSLAVARDTGELFF	TGTGCCAGCAGCTTAGCGGTAGCGCGGGACACCGGGGAGCTGTTTTTT
-	TRBV18	TRBJ1-2	-	CASSPGGNVGGYTF	TGTGCCAGCTCACCGGGGGGGAATGTCGGTGGCTACACCTTC
-	TRBV28	TRBJ2-1	-	CASSSLVNNEQFF	TGTGCCAGCAGTTCCCTAGTTAACAATGAGCAGTTCTTC
once	TRBV12-3/TRBV12-4	TRBJ1-5	-	CASSLDRLGAQHF	TGTGCCAGCAGTTTAGACAGGCTCGGCGCCCAGCATTTT
few	TRBV3-1/TRBV3-2	TRBJ1-1	-	CASSQEDRNTEAFF	TGTGCCAGCAGCCAAGAAGACAGGAACACTGAAGCTTTCTTT
-	TRBV29-1	TRBJ2-3	TRBD1	CSVGRDRGGTQYF	TGCAGCGTTGGGCGGGACAGGGGAGGTACGCAGTATTTT
-	TRBV2	TRBJ2-1	TRBD1	CASSPGQGALDEQFF	TGTGCCAGCAGTCCGGGACAGGGGGCACTGGATGAGCAGTTCTTC
few	TRBV19	TRBJ1-2	TRBD1	CASTIGQGRAYGYTF	TGTGCCAGTACCATTGGACAGGGGCGGGCCTATGGCTACACCTTC
-	TRBV29-1	TRBJ1-4	-	CSGALNEKLFF	TGCAGCGGGGCCCTTAATGAAAAACTGTTTTTT
-	TRBV28	TRBJ1-2	-	CASSWGEGYISANYGYTF	TGTGCCAGCAGCTGGGGGGAGGGTTACATATCCGCTAACTATGGCTACACCTTC
few	TRBV19	TRBJ2-3	-	CASSPGYAGDTQYF	TGTGCCAGTAGTCCGGGCTATGCGGGAGATACGCAGTATTTT
-	TRBV7-7	TRBJ2-1	TRBD2	CASSFGTSGINEQFF	TGTGCTAGCAGCTTTGGGACTAGCGGGATCAATGAGCAGTTCTTC
-	TRBV28	TRBJ1-5	TRBD1	CASTTTGGIGNQPQHF	TGTGCCAGCACCACCACAGGGGGAATAGGCAATCAGCCCCAGCATTTT
-	TRBV27	TRBJ2-1	TRBD2	CASSPQDAGVIHNEQFF	TGTGCCAGCAGTCCACAGGATGCGGGAGTGATCCACAATGAGCAGTTCTTC
-	TRBV30	TRBJ1-3	-	CAWSVRGYTIYF	TGTGCCTGGAGTGTACGGGGATACACCATATATTTT
once	TRBV5-1	TRBJ2-2	-	CASSLVQRSNTGELFF	TGCGCCAGCAGCTTGGTCCAGCGCTCGAACACCGGGGAGCTGTTTTTT